These 28 T cell receptor beta chains share one sample of origin, sequenced in a study of low-dose radiotherapy and immunotherapy resistance in tumors. Time point meaning: before trial treatment. With TRAV- and TRBV-specific primers, first-strand cDNA was made, covering the alpha and beta chains. The authors ran 20 PCR cycles to amplify TCRs with a constant-region primer and V-primer adapter. MiXCR was run by TCRdb on the reads, yielding one entry per CDR3 protein. In the table there are tens of thousands of distinct CDR3 sequences, almost 25% of which are singletons. Here the sequenced sample was PBMCs, taken before treatment. These receptors originate from a male donor with prostate cancer.

This clonotype was picked up many times. V usage is TRBV29-1 and J usage is TRBJ1-1; D ambiguous. The CDR3 is 12 amino acids. Germline V gives CDR1 SQVTM, CDR2 ANQGSEA. V was trimmed by 4 bases and J by 7 bases, leaving 13 bases between them. The chain's CDR3 is CSVGDGGDEAFF. As DNA, the CDR3 is TGCAGCGTTGGTGATGGCGGAGATGAAGCTTTCTTT.

In its sample, this clonotype was seen many times. V is TRBV10-3 and J is TRBJ2-1; no reliable D call. The CDR3 has 12 amino acids. Germline assignment: CDR1 ENHRY and CDR2 SYGVKD. Trimming pared 2 bases from V and 8 bases from J, leaving 7 bases between. The CDR3 here is CAISELNHEQFF. The CDR3 nucleotides read TGTGCCATCAGTGAGCTAAACCATGAGCAGTTCTTC.

The V gene is TRBV20-1, the J gene TRBJ2-7; D may correspond to TRBD1 or TRBD2 (5 bases each). This CDR3 is built from 12 residues. The ends were cut back, 7 bases at V and 6 bases at J, with 16 bases in the middle. From germline, CDR1 is DFQATT and CDR2 SNEGSKA (reference sequence). DNA of the CDR3: TGCAGTGGGGGCGCCTCCCGGGGCGAGCAGTACTTC. Its translation: CSGGASRGEQYF.

This clonotype was counted at least ten times. V usage is TRBV5-1 and J usage is TRBJ2-5; D not certain. This CDR3 contains 13 residues. The germline V and J ends were trimmed by 7 bases and 4 bases, with 14 bases remaining between them. Germline V CDR1 and CDR2: SGHRS, YFSETQ. This CDR3 reads CASGSGSTETQYF. CDR3 sequence (DNA): TGCGCCAGCGGTTCCGGCAGCACAGAGACCCAGTACTTC.

This clonotype was recorded at least ten times. The chain employs TRBV7-3 and TRBJ2-3; D is unclear. Trimming took 5 bases from V and 3 from J, leaving 6 bases between them. CDR3 size: 12 residues. Germline CDR1 reads SGHTA; CDR2 reads FQGTGA. The CDR3, as DNA: TGTGCCAGCAGCCCTACAACAGATACGCAGTATTTT. It encodes CASSPTTDTQYF.

This clonotype has more than one count but fewer than ten. J is TRBJ2-7 and V is TRBV5-1; 7 nucleotides line up with TRBD2. The J segment lost 5 bases and the V segment lost 2 bases, leaving 4 bases of the junction unmatched. The V gene's germline CDR1 is SGHRS and CDR2 YFSETQ. CDR3 size: 13 residues. The CDR3 sequence is CASSFSGTNEQYF. In DNA form, the CDR3 reads TGCGCCAGCAGCTTTTCCGGGACTAACGAGCAGTACTTC.

By share, this clonotype ranks as medium-sized. The rearrangement uses TRBV6-2 or TRBV6-3 and TRBJ2-1; the match to TRBD2 covers 8 bases. The germline gives CDR1 MNHEY, CDR2 SVGEGT. Trimming removed 2 bases from V and 9 bases from J; junction bases left unmatched: 15. This CDR3 has 17 amino acids. CDR3 residues: CASSYTKPLGTRGEQFF. CDR3 sequence (DNA): TGTGCCAGCAGTTACACGAAACCCTTAGGGACTAGGGGTGAGCAGTTCTTC.

This clonotype was found many times. V is TRBV5-1 and J is TRBJ2-7; 9 bases map to TRBD1. The CDR3 totals 15 residues. Germline trimming cut 5 bases from V and 0 bases from J; bases unmatched to any gene: 6. Per the germline V gene, CDR1 is SGHRS and CDR2 is YFSETQ. The CDR3 loop is CASRIGQGHSYEQYF. DNA of the CDR3: TGCGCCAGCAGGATAGGACAGGGGCACTCCTACGAGCAGTACTTC.

This clonotype has at least ten counts. The chain recombines TRBV20-1 with TRBJ2-2; 9 positions agree with TRBD2. This CDR3 is built from 17 residues. Germline V gene lookup returns CDR1 DFQATT and CDR2 SNEGSKA (reference sequence). V shed 0 bases, J shed 6 bases, and the junction held 11 bases outside the gene matches. The DNA for the CDR3 is TGCAGTGCTAGAGAGGAGAGGCGGGGGGGCTGGTCCGGGGAGCTGTTTTTT. This gives the protein CSAREERRGGWSGELFF.

This clonotype has at least ten counts. V and J are TRBV19 and TRBJ2-3; 8 bases fit TRBD1. The CDR3 has 15 residues. Germline V gene lookup returns CDR1 LNHDA and CDR2 SQIVND (reference sequence). After removal of 3 bases from V and 0 bases from J, the junction contained 2 bases not matched to a gene. The CDR3 DNA follows: TGTGCCAGTAGTATGACAGGGGTGAGCACAGATACGCAGTATTTT. It translates to CASSMTGVSTDTQYF.

The rearrangement links TRBV29-1 to TRBJ2-2, with 8 bases fitting TRBD1. CDR3 size: 14 residues. The trim removed 4 bases at V and 7 bases at J, leaving 8 bases unmatched. Germline V gene lookup returns CDR1 SQVTM and CDR2 ANQGSEA. CDR3 coding DNA: TGCAGCGTTGCGGACAGGGTCGACAACGGGGAGCTGTTTTTT. Its protein product is CSVADRVDNGELFF.

This clonotype was counted many times. This chain's CDR3 is CASSLERERDEQFF. The DNA for the CDR3 is TGTGCCAGCAGTTTAGAGCGGGAGAGGGATGAGCAGTTCTTC. V usage is TRBV27 and J usage is TRBJ2-1, with TRBD2 matching 8 bases. V was pared by 2 bases and J by 8 bases, with 5 bases of the junction left unmatched. The germline V gene has CDR1 MNHEY and CDR2 SMNVEV (reference sequence). CDR3 length equals 14 residues.

This clonotype was detected ten times or more. V usage is TRBV7-2 and J usage is TRBJ1-2; possible D gene TRBD1, 5 bases. Germline lookup yields CDR1 SGHTA and CDR2 FQGNSA. Trimming took 4 bases from V and 5 from J, leaving 14 bases between them. CDR3 length: 14 amino acids. This CDR3 reads CASSSRDGTYGYTF. CDR3 DNA sequence: TGTGCCAGCAGCTCCAGAGACGGGACTTATGGCTACACCTTC.

This clonotype was detected ten times or more. The chain uses TRBV5-1 and TRBJ2-7, with 8 bases identical to TRBD2. Germline CDR1 reads SGHRS; CDR2 reads YFSETQ. The CDR3 is 15 residues long. The ends lost 0 bases at V and 0 bases at J; junction bases unmatched: 2. In DNA form, the CDR3 reads TGCGCCAGCAGCTTGGTCGCGGGGGGCTCCTACGAGCAGTACTTC. It yields the protein CASSLVAGGSYEQYF.

Note on this clonotype: This may be a read error: a much more frequent sequence differs by one nucleotide. This CDR3 reads CARSVVGTGGQPQHF. The CDR3 DNA sequence: TGTGCCCGGAGTGTGGTGGGGACTGGAGGTCAGCCCCAGCATTTT. The V and J genes are TRBV30 and TRBJ1-5; tentative D call: TRBD1 (5 bases). This CDR3 has 15 residues. The germline CDR1 and CDR2 sequences are GTSNPN and SVGIG (reference sequence). Full variable domain (remainder filled in from reference TRBV30 and TRBJ1-5): SQTIHQWPATLVQPVGSPLSLECTVEGTSNPNLYWYRQAAGRGLQLLFYSVGIGQISSEVPQNLSASRPQDRQFILSSKKLLLSDSGFYLCARSVVGTGGQPQHFGDGTRLSIL.

This clonotype showed up many times. The chain has TRBV7-8 and TRBJ2-7, with D unresolved. Between the trimmed V and J ends, which lost 2 bases and 0 bases, there was a span of 8 bases. Per the germline V gene, CDR1 is SGHVS and CDR2 is FQNEAQ. This CDR3 contains 14 residues. This chain's CDR3 is CASSLFESSYEQYF. CDR3 bases: TGTGCCAGCAGCTTATTTGAGAGCTCCTACGAGCAGTACTTC.

This clonotype was seen ten or more times. The gene calls are TRBV12-3 or TRBV12-4 and TRBJ1-6; 10 nucleotides align to TRBD1. V shed 6 bases, J shed 9 bases, and the junction held 8 bases outside the gene matches. The CDR3 runs 15 residues. The CDR3 here is CASRGDRGVTSPLHF. DNA for the CDR3: TGTGCCAGCAGGGGGGACAGGGGAGTTACTTCACCCCTCCACTTT.

This clonotype was seen a single time. A much larger clone differs from this one at a single base, so this may be a read error. V usage is TRBV2 and J usage is TRBJ2-1; TRBD1 matches 9 bases. CDR3 length: 14 amino acids. V shed 9 bases and J 4 bases; nucleotides not matched to a gene: 7. Looked up from germline, CDR1 is SNHLY and CDR2 is FYNNEI. The DNA of the CDR3 is TGTGCCAGGAGAGGACAGGGGCAGTACAATGAGCAGTTCTTC. This codes for CARRGQGQYNEQFF.

This clonotype was seen ten or more times. J is TRBJ2-3 and V is TRBV7-2; possible D gene TRBD1, 5 bases. Deletions cut 7 bases from V and 1 base from J, with 15 bases between. Per germline, CDR1 SGHTA and CDR2 FQGNSA. This CDR3 spans 15 amino acids. The CDR3 spells CASTPGAAGTDTQYF. The DNA for the CDR3 is TGTGCCAGCACCCCTGGGGCTGCCGGCACAGATACGCAGTATTTT. Using reference TRBV7-2 and TRBJ2-3 for the parts outside the CDR3, the full variable domain is GAGVSQSPSNKVTEKGKDVELRCDPISGHTALYWYRQSLGQGLEFLIYFQGNSAPDKSGLPSDRFSAERTGGSVSTLTIQRTQQEDSAVYLCASTPGAAGTDTQYFGPGTRLTVL.

The J gene is TRBJ1-5, the V gene TRBV4-2, with D uncertain. The CDR3 is made up of 16 amino acids. CDR1 is LGHNA, CDR2 YNFKEQ, per germline. V was pared by 0 bases and J by 2 bases, with 11 bases between. CDR3 loop: CASSQDHPSGNQPQHF. DNA of the CDR3: TGTGCCAGCAGCCAAGACCATCCAAGTGGCAATCAGCCCCAGCATTTT.

Ten or more counts support this clonotype. The chain employs TRBV23-1 and TRBJ2-1, with 11 bases matching TRBD2. TRBV23-1 is classed as an ORF, of uncertain function. The CDR3 spans 18 residues. With V trimmed by 0 bases and J by 7 bases, 11 bases remained unmatched. The CDR3 nucleotides are TGCGCCAGCAGTCAATCTTTAGCGGGGGGGCCCATGGAGAATGAGCAGTTCTTC. Its translation is CASSQSLAGGPMENEQFF.

This clonotype was counted ten times or more. The rearrangement links TRBV15 to TRBJ2-4; TRBD2 might be the D (6 bases). Germline V gene data show CDR1 as LNHNV and CDR2 as YYDKDF (reference sequence). CDR3 length: 17 amino acids. V was shortened by 9 bases and J by 1 base, with 22 bases between the two germline ends. For the CDR3, the DNA is TGTGCCACATCCTCCACTTTAGGCGGGGAGGCCAAAAACATTCAGTACTTC. Translated, it gives CATSSTLGGEAKNIQYF.

This clonotype occurred many times. CDR3 in DNA: TGTGCCAGCAGTTTTCGCGGGAGCCTGATCAGTGAGCAGTTCTTC. Its translation is CASSFRGSLISEQFF. The gene calls are TRBV28 and TRBJ2-1; 7 bases match TRBD2. Germline values: CDR1 MDHEN, CDR2 SYDVKM. CDR3 length equals 15 residues. V dropped 3 bases and J dropped 9; count of bases not matched to a gene: 11. The full variable domain, rest sourced from reference TRBV28 and TRBJ2-1, is DVKVTQSSRYLVKRTGEKVFLECVQDMDHENMFWYRQDPGLGLRLIYFSYDVKMKEKGDIPEGYSVSREKKERFSLILESASTNQTSMYLCASSFRGSLISEQFFGPGTRLTVL.

Only one count was recorded for this clonotype. A far larger clone differs by one base, so this is likely a read error. The rearrangement links TRBV28 to TRBJ2-2, with unresolved D. CDR1 and CDR2 (germline): MDHEN, SYDVKM. This CDR3 region has 15 residues. Trimming shortened V by 5 bases and J by 2 bases, and 12 bases separated the two germline ends. The CDR3 is CASSVLTENTGELFF. CDR3 in DNA: TGTGCCAGCAGTGTCCTAACGGAAAACACCGGGGAGCTGTTTTTT.

Details on this clonotype: This sequence is one base from a far larger clone and is likely a read error. Here the CDR3 reads CASRRTSGAPEFF. CDR3 coding DNA: TGTGCCAGCAGGAGGACTAGCGGGGCCCCGGAGTTCTTC. This rearrangement joins TRBV7-3 to TRBJ2-1; the match to TRBD2 covers 12 bases. Germline V gene data show CDR1 as SGHTA and CDR2 as FQGTGA. The CDR3 sequence is 13 residues long. The ends lost 6 bases at V and 14 bases at J; junction bases unmatched: 8.

There are many counts of this clonotype. This chain uses TRBV11-1 with TRBJ1-6; D is ambiguous. Germline CDR1 is SGHAT and CDR2 is FQDESV (reference sequence). The CDR3 has 14 amino acids. V gave up 4 bases and J gave up 7 bases, with 11 bases separating them. The CDR3 sequence is CASSSRTENSPLHF. CDR3 bases: TGTGCCAGCAGCTCCCGGACGGAGAATTCACCCCTCCACTTT. Using reference TRBV11-1 and TRBJ1-6 for the parts outside the CDR3, the full variable domain is EAEVAQSPRYKITEKSQAVAFWCDPISGHATLYWYRQILGQGPELLVQFQDESVVDDSQLPKDRFSAERLKGVDSTLKIQPAELGDSAMYLCASSSRTENSPLHFGNGTRLTVT.

This clonotype has at least ten counts. V usage is TRBV12-5 and J usage is TRBJ2-1; TRBD1 matches at 8 bases. The trim removed 6 bases at V and 7 bases at J, leaving 8 bases unmatched. CDR3 length: 14 amino acids. CDR1 LGHNT and CDR2 FRNRAP come from the germline V gene. In nucleotides, the CDR3 is TGTGCTAGTGGACCCAGGGGGCAGGTAAATGAGCAGTTCTTC. Its translation is CASGPRGQVNEQFF.

The J gene is TRBJ2-5, the V gene TRBV12-3 or TRBV12-4, with 11 bases aligning to TRBD2. V lost 6 bases, J lost 5 bases, and 11 bases stayed unmatched. This CDR3 region has 16 residues. CDR3 in amino acids: CASSLNAGLAGETQYF. The DNA of the CDR3 is TGTGCCAGCAGCCTTAATGCCGGACTAGCGGGTGAGACCCAGTACTTC.